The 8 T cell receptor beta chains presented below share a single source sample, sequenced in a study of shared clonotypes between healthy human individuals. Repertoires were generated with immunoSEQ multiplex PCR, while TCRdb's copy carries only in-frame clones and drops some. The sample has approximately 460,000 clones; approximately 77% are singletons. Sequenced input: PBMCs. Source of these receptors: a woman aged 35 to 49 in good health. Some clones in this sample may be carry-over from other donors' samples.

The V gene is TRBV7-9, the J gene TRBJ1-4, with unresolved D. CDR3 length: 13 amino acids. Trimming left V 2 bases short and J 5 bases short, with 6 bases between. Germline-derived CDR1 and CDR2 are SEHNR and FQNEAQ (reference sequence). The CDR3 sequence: CASSLSQNEKLFF. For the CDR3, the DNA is TGTGCCAGCAGCTTATCCCAGAATGAAAAACTGTTTTTT.

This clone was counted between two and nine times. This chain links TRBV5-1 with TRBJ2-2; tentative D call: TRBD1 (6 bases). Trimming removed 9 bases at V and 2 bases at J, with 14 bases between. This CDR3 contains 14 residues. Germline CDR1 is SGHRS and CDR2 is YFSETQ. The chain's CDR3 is CATRTEANTGELFF. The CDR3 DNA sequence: TGCGCCACTAGGACAGAGGCTAACACCGGGGAGCTGTTTTTT. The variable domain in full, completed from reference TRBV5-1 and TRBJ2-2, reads KAGVTQTPRYLIKTRGQQVTLSCSPISGHRSVSWYQQTPGQGLQFLFEYFSETQRNKGNFPGRFSGRQFSNSRSEMNVSTLELGDSALYLCATRTEANTGELFFGEGSRLTVL.

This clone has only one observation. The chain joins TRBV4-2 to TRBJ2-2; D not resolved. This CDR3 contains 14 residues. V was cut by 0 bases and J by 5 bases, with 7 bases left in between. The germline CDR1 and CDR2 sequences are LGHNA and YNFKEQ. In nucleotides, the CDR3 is TGTGCCAGCAGCCAAGATTTCCGAACCGGGGAGCTGTTTTTT. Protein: CASSQDFRTGELFF.

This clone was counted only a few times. Written as DNA, the CDR3 is TGTGCCAGCAGACTAGGGGGACAGGGGGCTTTAAGCAATCAGCCCCAGCATTTT. Translation gives CASRLGGQGALSNQPQHF. The rearrangement links TRBV28 to TRBJ1-5; the match to TRBD1 covers 12 bases. The CDR3 is 18 amino acids. Germline assignment: CDR1 MDHEN and CDR2 SYDVKM. Trimming at V came to 6 bases and at J to 1 base, leaving 10 bases not matched to a gene.

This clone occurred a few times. The CDR3 DNA reads as TGTGCCAGCAGCGCTGCCGGGACTAGCGTCGCCTACGAGCAGTACTTC. This codes for CASSAAGTSVAYEQYF. The V and J genes are TRBV9 and TRBJ2-7; 10 bases align to TRBD2. Germline V gene sequence: CDR1 SGDLS, CDR2 YYNGEE. Trimming at V came to 3 bases and at J to 2 bases, leaving 8 bases not matched to a gene. This CDR3 has 16 amino acids.

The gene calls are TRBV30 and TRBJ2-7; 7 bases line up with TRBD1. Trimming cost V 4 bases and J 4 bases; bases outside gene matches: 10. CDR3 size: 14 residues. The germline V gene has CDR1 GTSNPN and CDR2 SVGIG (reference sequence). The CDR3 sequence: CAWTPSPGGYEQYF. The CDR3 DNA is TGTGCCTGGACCCCCTCGCCAGGGGGATACGAGCAGTACTTC.

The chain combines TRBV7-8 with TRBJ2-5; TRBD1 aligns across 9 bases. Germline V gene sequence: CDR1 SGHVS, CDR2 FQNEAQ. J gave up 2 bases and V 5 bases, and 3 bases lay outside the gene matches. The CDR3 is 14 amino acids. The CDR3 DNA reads TGTGCCAGCAGCCCAGACAGGGGGCAAGAGACCCAGTACTTC. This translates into CASSPDRGQETQYF.

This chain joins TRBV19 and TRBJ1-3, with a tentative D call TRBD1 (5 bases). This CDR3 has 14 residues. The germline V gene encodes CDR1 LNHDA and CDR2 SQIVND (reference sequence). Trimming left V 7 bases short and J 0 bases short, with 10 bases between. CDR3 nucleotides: TGTGCCAGTAACACAGGAATCTCTGGAAACACCATATATTTT. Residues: CASNTGISGNTIYF.